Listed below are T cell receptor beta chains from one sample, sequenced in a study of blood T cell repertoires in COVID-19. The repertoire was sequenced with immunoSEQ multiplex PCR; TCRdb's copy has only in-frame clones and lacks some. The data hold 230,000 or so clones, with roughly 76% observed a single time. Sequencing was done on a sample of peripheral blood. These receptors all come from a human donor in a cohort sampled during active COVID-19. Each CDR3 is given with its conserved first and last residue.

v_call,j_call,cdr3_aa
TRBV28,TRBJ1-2,CASSSPGTGRRYGYTF
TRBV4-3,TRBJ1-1,CASSQDDRSNTEAFF
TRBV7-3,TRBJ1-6,CASSPGGEKPPLHF
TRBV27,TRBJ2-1,CASSTKGLREQFF
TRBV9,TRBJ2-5,CASSVMGLEETQYF
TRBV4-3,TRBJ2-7,CASSQDKVMSGRYEQYF
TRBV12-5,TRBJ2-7,CASGLVTGRTLYEQYF
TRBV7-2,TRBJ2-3,CASSLTGTGTDTQYF
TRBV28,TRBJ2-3,CASIRQGAIRTDTQYF
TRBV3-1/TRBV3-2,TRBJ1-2,CASSQAGAYGYTF
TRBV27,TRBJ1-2,CASSSQGADYGYTF
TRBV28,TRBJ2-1,CASSFPLGQGGNEQFF
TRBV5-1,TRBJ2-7,CASSLPRTGFSEQYF
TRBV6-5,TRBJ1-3,CASSSWSETPGNTIYF
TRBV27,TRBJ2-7,CASSFKGNSEQYF
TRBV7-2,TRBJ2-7,CASSLSLAGFYEQYF